This paragraph covers one T cell receptor beta chain sequence. Its recognized antigen is unknown. No much larger clone exists at a distance of one base, and base qualities are not known. Including the terminal cysteine and phenylalanine, the CDR3 comprises 16 residues. Left in the record is the CDR3 DNA by itself, 48 bases read in frame from the first base. V loses 4 bases of germline sequence and J loses 6 bases, and the interval between the two ends is 23 bases. The germline V gene supplies CDR1 SGDLS and CDR2 YYNGEE. This sample was taken from a study of OX40 agonist ivuxolimab in advanced cancers. The study in broad terms: Ivuxolimab was a fully human IgG2 agonistic monoclonal antibody targeting the costimulatory receptor OX40 (CD134). A male proportion of around 83% and a mean age of around 60 years, ranging from roughly 23 to 80, were recorded for the dose-escalation cohort. Patients were allowed to have had prior anti-PD-1, anti-PD-L1 or anti-CTLA-4 therapy, and less than 45% of the dose-escalation patients had previously received checkpoint inhibitors. The paper reports the monotherapy dose-escalation portion (N of about 56 patients) of the phase I ivuxolimab trial. Of the roughly 52 patients in dose escalation, some 19 had hepatocellular carcinoma, some 15 had melanoma, 9 had renal cell carcinoma and 9 had head and neck cancer. Partial responses occurred in three dose-escalation patients, of whom one had hepatocellular carcinoma and two had cutaneous melanoma. Intravenous ivuxolimab was administered to patients every 2 weeks at six dose levels: 0.01, 0.1, 0.3, 1.5, 3 and 10 mg/kg. The purpose of peripheral TCRbeta sequencing was to test whether ivuxolimab changed TCR sequence diversity and led to clonal T-cell expansion.

Patients with autoimmune disease history or receiving systemic immunosuppression were excluded from the trial. Peripheral blood for TCR sequencing was drawn from every dose cohort at baseline, at cycle 4 day 1 and at cycle 7 day 1. Samples came from an open-label, multicenter, first-in-human phase I dose-escalation trial of ivuxolimab. The trial enrolled adults with locally advanced or metastatic head and neck squamous cell, hepatocellular, melanoma or renal cell carcinoma. Before TCR sequencing, CD4+ T cells and CD8+ T cells were sorted from peripheral blood as separate populations. To sequence the TCRbeta CDR3 region, genomic DNA was isolated from the sorted cells. The immunoSEQ Assay was used for sequencing of TCRbeta CDR3 regions. TCRdb's version of the immuneACCESS table is confined to in-frame rearrangements and falls short of the full clone set. An unresolved V gene accounts for under half of the shortfall where checked; the remainder is of unknown origin. Here the sample has just under 75,000 clones; roughly 90% occur a single time. Around 0.46% of the sample lies in the top ten.

Results and caveats for the whole study, not just this receptor: Low levels of normalized T-cell clonal expansion were also shown by some nonresponding patients. After ivuxolimab, CD8+ T cells had more expanded clones than CD4+ T cells on average. In partial responders in the 0.1-3.0 mg/kg groups, normalized peripheral clonal expansion was found to be among the lowest, especially among CD8+ T cells. At doses of 0.1 to 3.0 mg/kg, clonal expansion of both CD4+ and CD8+ T cells in blood was seen between baseline and week 6. The antigen specificity of the peripheral T cells that underwent clonal expansion was not determined.

Here the chain combines TRBV9 and TRBJ2-7, with TRBD2 as a weak D call on 5 bases. The sequenced sample was CD4+ or CD8+ T cells sorted from blood, obtained in a trial of the OX40 agonist ivuxolimab. This clonotype originated in an adult with an advanced solid tumor such as melanoma, head and neck, liver or kidney cancer. The sequenced DNA is TGTGCCAGCAGCCCGAGGGTGCCAGGCGAGATGGCCGAGCAGTACTTC. It encodes CASSPRVPGEMAEQYF.